The 28 T cell receptor beta chains below were found in one sample sequenced in a study of blood T cell repertoires in COVID-19. Clones were read by immunoSEQ multiplex PCR, and TCRdb kept only the in-frame ones, dropping some. The sample lists about 160,000 clones; 76% were seen once. Sequencing used peripheral blood. Every receptor here comes from a woman aged 80 or over with acute or convalescent COVID-19.

This rearrangement joins TRBV9 to TRBJ1-2; 12 nucleotides align to TRBD1. V lost 4 bases, J lost 8 bases, and 9 bases stayed unmatched. CDR3 length equals 15 residues. Germline V gives CDR1 SGDLS, CDR2 YYNGEE. In DNA, the CDR3 is TGTGCCAGCAGCAAACCGGGACAGGGGGCCGGGGGCTACACCTTC. Its protein product is CASSKPGQGAGGYTF.

V and J are TRBV11-1 and TRBJ1-1; 8 bases agree with TRBD1. The V and J ends lost 3 bases and 3 bases, in that order; junction bases with no gene match: 0. This CDR3 comprises 13 residues. Germline V lookup: CDR1 SGHAT, CDR2 FQDESV (reference sequence). The CDR3 region is CASSLTGDTEAFF. The DNA for the CDR3 is TGTGCCAGCAGCTTGACAGGGGACACTGAAGCTTTCTTT.

The chain has TRBV5-4 and TRBJ1-1; the match to TRBD1 covers 9 bases. This CDR3 is built from 15 residues. V gave up 5 bases and J gave up 6 bases; unmatched junction bases: 11. Germline lookup yields CDR1 SGHNT and CDR2 YYREEE (reference sequence). CDR3 amino acids: CASRYTGGLEAEAFF. The CDR3 bases are TGTGCCAGCAGGTATACAGGGGGCTTGGAGGCTGAAGCTTTCTTT.

This sequence joins TRBV11-2 and TRBJ2-1, with D perhaps TRBD1 (6 bases). V was clipped by 2 bases and J by 9 bases, with 11 bases between them. The germline CDR1 and CDR2 sequences are SGHAT and FQNNGV. This CDR3 contains 13 residues. In nucleotides, the CDR3 is TGTGCCAGCAGCTTATCCCAGGGGACTGAGCAGTTCTTC. It specifies CASSLSQGTEQFF.

The J gene is TRBJ1-1, the V gene TRBV5-4; possibly TRBD1 for D (5 bases). Germline V gene sequence: CDR1 SGHNT, CDR2 YYREEE (reference sequence). The ends were cut back, 6 bases at V and 5 bases at J, with 17 bases in the middle. This CDR3 contains 14 residues. CDR3 in DNA: TGTGCCAGCAACGGTTTGGAGGGGTTAACTGAAGCTTTCTTT. It codes for CASNGLEGLTEAFF.

The V call is TRBV5-1, the J call TRBJ1-2; D may be TRBD1 (6 bases). CDR1 is SGHRS and CDR2 is YFSETQ in the germline V gene. The CDR3 consists of 14 residues. V lost 4 bases to trimming and J lost 2 bases, with 12 bases between them. CDR3 DNA: TGCGCCAGCAGCCCTCGGACAGAGAACTATGGCTACACCTTC. Residues: CASSPRTENYGYTF.

The gene calls are TRBV5-1 and TRBJ2-1, with 10 bases that match TRBD2. The CDR3 length is 16 residues. V lost 0 bases, J lost 7 bases, and 7 bases stayed unmatched. In germline, CDR1 is SGHRS, CDR2 YFSETQ. CDR3 DNA: TGCGCCAGCAGCTTGGCCCTAGCGGGGGACCAAAATGAGCAGTTCTTC. This gives the protein CASSLALAGDQNEQFF.

V and J are TRBV3-1 (or the pseudogene TRBV3-2) and TRBJ2-5; 9 bases map to TRBD2. Germline CDR1 LGHDT, CDR2 YNNKEL (reference sequence). The CDR3 loop spans 17 amino acids. Trimming cost V 2 bases and J 1 base; bases outside gene matches: 8. The CDR3 sequence is CASSQPPGSGSQETQYF. The CDR3 DNA sequence: TGTGCCAGCAGCCAACCCCCGGGTAGCGGGAGCCAAGAGACCCAGTACTTC.

V and J are TRBV10-3 and TRBJ2-5, with 10 bases matching TRBD1. This CDR3 spans 15 amino acids. J was trimmed by 5 bases and V by 6 bases; bases with no gene match: 9. CDR1 and CDR2 (germline): ENHRY, SYGVKD. Here the CDR3 reads CAIRKGQGSWETQYF. The CDR3 DNA is TGTGCCATCAGGAAGGGACAGGGGAGTTGGGAGACCCAGTACTTC.

This rearrangement joins TRBV30 to TRBJ1-5; TRBD1 matches 7 bases. Germline lookup yields CDR1 GTSNPN and CDR2 SVGIG (reference sequence). V shed 2 bases, J shed 5 bases, and the junction held 3 bases outside the gene matches. The CDR3 loop spans 13 amino acids. This CDR3 is CAWSTGEYQPQHF. The CDR3 DNA is TGTGCCTGGAGTACAGGGGAGTATCAGCCCCAGCATTTT.

Turning to this clone: Different DNA sequences within this sample yield the same CDR3. The chain combines TRBV7-8 with TRBJ2-7; tentative D call: TRBD1 (5 bases). The germline V gene encodes CDR1 SGHVS and CDR2 FQNEAQ. V lost 3 bases and J lost 4, with 10 bases in between. The CDR3 runs to 13 residues. The CDR3: CASSLDTLYEQYF. In nucleotides, the CDR3 is TGTGCCAGCAGCTTGGACACGTTATACGAGCAGTACTTC.

This clone was counted between two and nine times. V and J are TRBV14 and TRBJ2-7, with 12 nucleotides matching TRBD2. The V and J ends lost 4 bases and 3 bases, in that order; junction bases with no gene match: 7. The CDR3 contains 16 residues. Germline V lookup: CDR1 SGHDN, CDR2 FVKESK. CDR3 amino acids: CASSPGGLAGLYEQYF. DNA of the CDR3: TGTGCCAGCAGCCCGGGCGGACTAGCGGGACTCTACGAGCAGTACTTC. Full variable domain (remainder filled in from reference TRBV14 and TRBJ2-7): EAGVTQFPSHSVIEKGQTVTLRCDPISGHDNLYWYRRVMGKEIKFLLHFVKESKQDESGMPNNRFLAERTGGTYSTLKVQPAELEDSGVYFCASSPGGLAGLYEQYFGPGTRLTVT.

The chain recombines TRBV30 with TRBJ1-4; D uncertain. Germline CDR1 is GTSNPN and CDR2 is SVGIG (reference sequence). Trimming took 5 bases from V and 10 from J, leaving 14 bases between them. This CDR3 has 12 amino acids. CDR3 nucleotides: TGTGCCTGGGCGCGGGGTGGAGTAAAACTGTTTTTT. Its protein is CAWARGGVKLFF.

The chain links TRBV5-1 to TRBJ2-1, with 14 bases that match TRBD2. Germline lookup yields CDR1 SGHRS and CDR2 YFSETQ. V was pared by 0 bases and J by 3 bases, with 2 bases of the junction left unmatched. The CDR3 is 17 amino acids. CDR3 DNA sequence: TGCGCCAGCAGCTTGGAAGGGACTAGCGGGAGCTACAATGAGCAGTTCTTC. Translated, it gives CASSLEGTSGSYNEQFF.

The chain is built from TRBV5-1 and TRBJ2-5, with D perhaps TRBD1 (5 bases). Germline V CDR1 and CDR2: SGHRS, YFSETQ. The CDR3 is made up of 15 amino acids. Trimming took off 2 bases at V and 5 bases at J, with 16 bases between the two ends. CDR3 nucleotides: TGCGCCAGCAGCTTTTTTCCTAGGGGCGGTGAGACCCAGTACTTC. Residues: CASSFFPRGGETQYF.

This clone was found a few times. The chain recombines TRBV5-6 with TRBJ1-3, with D possibly TRBD1 on 6 matching bases. The CDR3 runs to 14 residues. The germline V and J ends were trimmed by 1 base and 3 bases, with 8 bases remaining between them. Per germline, CDR1 SGHDT and CDR2 YYEEEE. This CDR3 reads CASSLRGGGNTIYF. The CDR3 DNA is TGTGCCAGCAGCTTGAGAGGGGGTGGAAACACCATATATTTT.

V gene TRBV4-2 combines with J gene TRBJ1-2; TRBD1 agrees at 7 bases. The V gene's germline CDR1 is LGHNA and CDR2 YNFKEQ. V lost 2 bases, J lost 6 bases, and 6 bases stayed unmatched. The CDR3 runs to 14 residues. CDR3 in DNA: TGTGCCAGCAGCCAAATAACAGGGGCGGATGGCTACACCTTC. It codes for CASSQITGADGYTF.

The rearrangement links TRBV6-5 to TRBJ1-5; no clear D. CDR3 size: 15 residues. The germline V and J ends were trimmed by 0 bases and 4 bases, with 10 bases remaining between them. Germline V CDR1 and CDR2: MNHEY, SVGAGI. CDR3 sequence: CASSYSAGMNQPQHF. In nucleotides, the CDR3 is TGTGCCAGCAGTTACTCAGCAGGTATGAATCAGCCCCAGCATTTT.

V usage is TRBV11-3 and J usage is TRBJ2-1; 11 nucleotides align to TRBD1. The CDR3 covers 16 residues. CDR1 and CDR2 (germline): SGHNT, YENEEA. V lost 5 bases and J lost 13; bases outside the gene matches: 16. CDR3: CASSAGQGANEMGQFF. The CDR3 nucleotides are TGTGCCAGCAGCGCCGGACAGGGGGCGAACGAGATGGGTCAGTTCTTC.

The chain uses TRBV13 and TRBJ1-6, with D possibly being TRBD1 (5 bases). V shed 4 bases and J shed 8 bases, with 18 bases lying between them. The CDR3 extends over 16 amino acids. Germline V gene lookup returns CDR1 PRHDT and CDR2 FYEKMQ (reference sequence). CDR3 sequence (DNA): TGTGCCAGCAGCTCCCCGGGACCGACGGGGGATTCACCCCTCCACTTT. Protein: CASSSPGPTGDSPLHF.

This chain uses TRBV2 with TRBJ2-7, with TRBD1 matching 10 bases. The junction had 21 bases not matched to a gene; V was cut back by 8 bases and J by 2 bases. The CDR3 is made up of 19 amino acids. Germline assignment: CDR1 SNHLY and CDR2 FYNNEI. The CDR3 nucleotides read TGTGCCAGCCTCGGGGGGAGACAGGGGGCAGTCTCTTTGACCTACGAGCAGTACTTC. Protein: CASLGGRQGAVSLTYEQYF.

The chain links TRBV7-3 to TRBJ2-1; 8 nucleotides align to TRBD1. This CDR3 contains 16 residues. Trimming cost V 1 base and J 4 bases; bases outside gene matches: 6. CDR1 SGHTA and CDR2 FQGTGA come from the germline V gene. CDR3 amino acids: CASSLIGGQGYNEQFF. CDR3 bases: TGTGCCAGCAGCTTAATAGGAGGACAGGGATACAATGAGCAGTTCTTC. Based on the CDR3 plus reference TRBV7-3 and TRBJ2-1, the full variable domain is GAGVSQTPSNKVTEKGKYVELRCDPISGHTALYWYRQSLGQGPEFLIYFQGTGAADDSGLPNDRFFAVRPEGSVSTLKIQRTERGDSAVYLCASSLIGGQGYNEQFFGPGTRLTVL.

The gene calls are TRBV3-1 (or the pseudogene TRBV3-2) and TRBJ2-2, with 12 bases that match TRBD2. The V gene's germline CDR1 is LGHDT and CDR2 YNNKEL (reference sequence). V shed 0 bases and J 0 bases; nucleotides not matched to a gene: 5. The CDR3 runs to 19 residues. CDR3 nucleotides: TGTGCCAGCAGCCAAGAACTAGCGGGGGGTTTATCGAACACCGGGGAGCTGTTTTTT. Protein: CASSQELAGGLSNTGELFF.

In its sample, this clone was seen a few times. The chain recombines TRBV5-1 with TRBJ1-4; 9 positions agree with TRBD1. V lost 4 bases, J lost 3 bases, and 4 bases stayed unmatched. The CDR3 is 15 residues long. Per the germline V gene, CDR1 is SGHRS and CDR2 is YFSETQ. The CDR3 nucleotides read TGCGCCAGCAGCCCGAGGACAGGGGCTAATGAAAAACTGTTTTTT. This encodes CASSPRTGANEKLFF.

The count of this clone is one. The sample carries other DNA sequences with the same CDR3. The chain employs TRBV9 and TRBJ1-2; 10 positions match TRBD1. Germline CDR1 is SGDLS and CDR2 is YYNGEE. The CDR3 runs to 14 residues. Trimming removed 4 bases from V and 3 bases from J; junction bases left unmatched: 3. Here the CDR3 DNA reads TGTGCCAGCAGCCCAGGGACAGGGGACTATGGCTACACCTTC. Amino acids: CASSPGTGDYGYTF.

The V and J genes are TRBV7-3 and TRBJ1-1, with no clear D. The ends were cut back, 3 bases at V and 1 base at J, with 9 bases in the middle. Germline CDR1 and CDR2: SGHTA and FQGTGA. CDR3 size: 14 residues. The CDR3 sequence: CASSLSPGNTEAFF. DNA for the CDR3: TGTGCCAGCAGCTTGTCCCCGGGGAACACTGAAGCTTTCTTT.

The J gene is TRBJ1-2, the V gene TRBV2; 9 nucleotides match TRBD1. Germline loops: CDR1 SNHLY, CDR2 FYNNEI. J gave up 10 bases and V 8 bases, and 2 bases lay outside the gene matches. This CDR3 comprises 10 residues. CDR3 DNA: TGTGCCAGCCGGGACAGGGCCTACACCTTC. Translating gives CASRDRAYTF.

The chain is built from TRBV11-1 and TRBJ1-3, with D possibly being TRBD1 (6 bases). CDR1 is SGHAT, CDR2 FQDESV, per germline (reference sequence). This CDR3 is built from 15 residues. The V end was cut by 5 bases, the J end by 0 bases, with 11 bases between. DNA of the CDR3: TGTGCCAGCAGCCAGGACAGTGCCTCTGGAAACACCATATATTTT. Its translation: CASSQDSASGNTIYF.